These 2 T cell receptor beta chains were sequenced from one sample in a study of blood T cell repertoires in COVID-19. The table came from immunoSEQ multiplex PCR; TCRdb's copy has only in-frame clones and leaves some out. The sample lists 120,000 to 150,000 clones, approximately 90% occurring once. Sequenced sample: PBMCs or T cells enriched from blood (not recorded which). Receptor source: a woman between 40 and 50 years old who had been exposed to COVID-19.

V and J are TRBV4-3 and TRBJ2-7, with a possible D match to TRBD1 (5 bases). Between the trimmed V and J ends, which lost 3 bases and 7 bases, there was a span of 16 bases. The CDR3 loop spans 14 amino acids. Germline V CDR1 and CDR2: LGHNA, YSLEER. CDR3 sequence (DNA): TGCGCCAGCAGCCAGGACACAATTCTAGGAGAGCAGTACTTC. It is translated as CASSQDTILGEQYF.

The gene calls are TRBV14 and TRBJ1-6; no clear D. The V end was cut by 1 base, the J end by 0 bases, with 13 bases between. CDR1 is SGHDN, CDR2 FVKESK, per germline. The CDR3 has 18 residues. This CDR3 is CASSQVRAGISYNSPLHF. DNA for the CDR3: TGTGCCAGCAGCCAAGTACGAGCCGGGATCTCCTATAATTCACCCCTCCACTTT.